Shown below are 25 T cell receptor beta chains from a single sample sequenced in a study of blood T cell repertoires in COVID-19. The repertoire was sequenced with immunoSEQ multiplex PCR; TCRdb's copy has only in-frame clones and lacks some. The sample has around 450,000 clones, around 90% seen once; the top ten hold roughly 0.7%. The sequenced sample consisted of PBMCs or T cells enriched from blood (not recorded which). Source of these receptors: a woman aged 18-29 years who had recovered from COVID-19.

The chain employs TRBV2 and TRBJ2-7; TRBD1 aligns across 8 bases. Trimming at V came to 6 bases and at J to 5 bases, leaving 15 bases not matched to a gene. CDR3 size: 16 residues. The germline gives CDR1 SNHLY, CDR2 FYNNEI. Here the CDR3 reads CASSVEGQGNINEQYF. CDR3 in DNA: TGTGCCAGCAGCGTCGAAGGACAGGGTAATATCAACGAGCAGTACTTC. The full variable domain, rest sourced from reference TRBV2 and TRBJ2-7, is EPEVTQTPSHQVTQMGQEVILRCVPISNHLYFYWYRQILGQKVEFLVSFYNNEISEKSEIFDDQFSVERPDGSNFTLKIRSTKLEDSAMYFCASSVEGQGNINEQYFGPGTRLTVT.

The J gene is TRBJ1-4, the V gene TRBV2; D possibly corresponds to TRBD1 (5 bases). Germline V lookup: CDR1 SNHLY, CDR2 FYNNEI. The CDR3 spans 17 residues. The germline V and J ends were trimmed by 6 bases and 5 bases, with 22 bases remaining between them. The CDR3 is CASSPLLRGPENEKLFF. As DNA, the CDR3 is TGTGCCAGCAGCCCTCTCCTGCGGGGCCCGGAGAATGAAAAACTGTTTTTT.

Here the CDR3 DNA reads TGTGCCAGCAGCCTCCGATGGCGGGGCGAGGCCCAGTACTTC. It encodes CASSLRWRGEAQYF. The chain has TRBV5-6 and TRBJ2-5; tentatively, D is TRBD2 (6 bases). V was pared by 4 bases and J by 9 bases, with 19 bases between. This CDR3 has 14 amino acids. Per germline, CDR1 SGHDT and CDR2 YYEEEE.

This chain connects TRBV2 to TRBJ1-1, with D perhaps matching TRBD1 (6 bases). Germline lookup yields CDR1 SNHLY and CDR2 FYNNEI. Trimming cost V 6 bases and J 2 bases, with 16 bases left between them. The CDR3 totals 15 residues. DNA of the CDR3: TGTGCCAGCAGGGGGAAGGGGGGGCTAAACACTGAAGCTTTCTTT. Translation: CASRGKGGLNTEAFF.

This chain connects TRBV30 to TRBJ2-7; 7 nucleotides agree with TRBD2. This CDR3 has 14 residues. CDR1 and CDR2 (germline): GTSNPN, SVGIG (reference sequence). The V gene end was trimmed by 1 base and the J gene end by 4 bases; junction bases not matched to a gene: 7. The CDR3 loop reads CAWSAAGVRYEQYF. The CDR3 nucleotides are TGTGCCTGGAGTGCCGCGGGGGTTAGGTACGAGCAGTACTTC. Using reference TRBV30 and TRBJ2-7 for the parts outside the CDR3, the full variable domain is SQTIHQWPATLVQPVGSPLSLECTVEGTSNPNLYWYRQAAGRGLQLLFYSVGIGQISSEVPQNLSASRPQDRQFILSSKKLLLSDSGFYLCAWSAAGVRYEQYFGPGTRLTVT.

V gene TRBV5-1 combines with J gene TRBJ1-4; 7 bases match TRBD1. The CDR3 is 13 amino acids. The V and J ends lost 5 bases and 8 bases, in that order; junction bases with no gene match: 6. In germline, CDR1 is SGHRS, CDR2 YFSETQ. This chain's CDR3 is CASRWTGGEKLFF. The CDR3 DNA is TGCGCCAGCAGATGGACAGGAGGGGAAAAACTGTTTTTT.

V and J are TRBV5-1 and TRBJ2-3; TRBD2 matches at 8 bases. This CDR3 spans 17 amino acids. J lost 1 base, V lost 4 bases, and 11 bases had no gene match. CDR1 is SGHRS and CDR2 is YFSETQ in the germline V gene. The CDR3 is CASSLGQKTSGTDTQYF. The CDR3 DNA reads TGCGCCAGCAGCCTCGGCCAAAAGACTAGCGGCACAGATACGCAGTATTTT.

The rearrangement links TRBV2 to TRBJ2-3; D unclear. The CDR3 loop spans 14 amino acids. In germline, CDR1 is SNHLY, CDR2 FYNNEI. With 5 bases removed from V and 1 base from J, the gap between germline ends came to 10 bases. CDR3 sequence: CASSSDSGTDTQYF. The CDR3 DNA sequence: TGTGCCAGCAGTTCCGACTCGGGCACAGATACGCAGTATTTT.

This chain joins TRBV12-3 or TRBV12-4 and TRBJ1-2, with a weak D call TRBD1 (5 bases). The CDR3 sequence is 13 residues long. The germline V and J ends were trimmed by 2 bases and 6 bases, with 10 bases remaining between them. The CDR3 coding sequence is TGTGCCAGCAGTTTAAGGGCAGGGAATGGCTACACCTTC. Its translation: CASSLRAGNGYTF.

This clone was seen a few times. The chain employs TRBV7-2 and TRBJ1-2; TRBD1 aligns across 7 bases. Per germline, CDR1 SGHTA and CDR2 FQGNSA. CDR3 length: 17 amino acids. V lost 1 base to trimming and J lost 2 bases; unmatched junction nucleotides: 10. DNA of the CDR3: TGTGCCAGCAGCTTAGACTTATCGACAGGGAGAAACTATGGCTACACCTTC. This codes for CASSLDLSTGRNYGYTF. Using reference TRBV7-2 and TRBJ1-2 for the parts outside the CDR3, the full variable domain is GAGVSQSPSNKVTEKGKDVELRCDPISGHTALYWYRQSLGQGLEFLIYFQGNSAPDKSGLPSDRFSAERTGGSVSTLTIQRTQQEDSAVYLCASSLDLSTGRNYGYTFGSGTRLTVV.

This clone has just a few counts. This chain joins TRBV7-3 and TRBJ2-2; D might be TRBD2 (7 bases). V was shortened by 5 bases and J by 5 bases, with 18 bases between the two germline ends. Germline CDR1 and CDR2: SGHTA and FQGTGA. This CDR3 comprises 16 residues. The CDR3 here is CASSPLRGGRTGELFF. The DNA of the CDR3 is TGTGCCAGCAGCCCCCTGAGGGGGGGCAGGACCGGGGAGCTGTTTTTT.

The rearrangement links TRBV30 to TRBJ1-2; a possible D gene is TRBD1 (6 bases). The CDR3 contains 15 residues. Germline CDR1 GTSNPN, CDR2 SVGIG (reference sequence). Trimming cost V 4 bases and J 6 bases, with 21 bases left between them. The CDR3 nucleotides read TGTGCCTGGACCACCAGCGCGGGGGGGGCCCATGGCTACACCTTC. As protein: CAWTTSAGGAHGYTF.

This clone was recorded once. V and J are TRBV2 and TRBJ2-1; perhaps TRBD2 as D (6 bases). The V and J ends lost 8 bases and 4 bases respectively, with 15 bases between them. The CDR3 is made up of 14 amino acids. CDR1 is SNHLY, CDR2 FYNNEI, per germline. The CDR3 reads CASGDSPYYNEQFF. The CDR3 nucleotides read TGTGCCAGCGGGGACTCTCCTTATTACAATGAGCAGTTCTTC.

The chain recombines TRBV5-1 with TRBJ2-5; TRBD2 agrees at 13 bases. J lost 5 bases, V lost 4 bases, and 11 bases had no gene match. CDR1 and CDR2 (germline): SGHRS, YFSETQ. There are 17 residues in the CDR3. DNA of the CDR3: TGCGCCAGCAGCCCCGGACTAGCGGGGGCCCTCGGGGAGACCCAGTACTTC. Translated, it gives CASSPGLAGALGETQYF.

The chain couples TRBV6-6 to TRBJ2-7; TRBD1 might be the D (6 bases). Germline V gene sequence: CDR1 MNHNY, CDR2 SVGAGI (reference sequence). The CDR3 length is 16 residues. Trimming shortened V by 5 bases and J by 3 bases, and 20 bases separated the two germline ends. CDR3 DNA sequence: TGTGCCAGCAGTCGAGACCCCGGGACACCTTTCTACGAGCAGTACTTC. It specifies CASSRDPGTPFYEQYF.

In DNA, the CDR3 is TGTGCCAGCAGCCAAGCCACAGGGTTTGGAGGACCAGATACGCAGTATTTT. It codes for CASSQATGFGGPDTQYF. The V call is TRBV3-1 (or the pseudogene TRBV3-2), the J call TRBJ2-3; TRBD1 might be the D (6 bases). The V end lost 1 base, the J end lost 4 bases, and 18 bases lay between the germline ends. The CDR3 loop spans 17 amino acids. Germline V gene lookup returns CDR1 LGHDT and CDR2 YNNKEL (reference sequence).

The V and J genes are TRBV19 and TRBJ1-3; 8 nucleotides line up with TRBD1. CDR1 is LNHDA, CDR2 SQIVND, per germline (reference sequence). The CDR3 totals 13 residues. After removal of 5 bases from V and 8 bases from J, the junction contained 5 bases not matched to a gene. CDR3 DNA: TGTGCCAGTAGTCCACAGACAGGGGACACCATATATTTT. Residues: CASSPQTGDTIYF. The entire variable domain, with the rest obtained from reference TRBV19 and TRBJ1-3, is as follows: DGGITQSPKYLFRKEGQNVTLSCEQNLNHDAMYWYRQDPGQGLRLIYYSQIVNDFQKGDIAEGYSVSREKKESFPLTVTSAQKNPTAFYLCASSPQTGDTIYFGEGSWLTVV.

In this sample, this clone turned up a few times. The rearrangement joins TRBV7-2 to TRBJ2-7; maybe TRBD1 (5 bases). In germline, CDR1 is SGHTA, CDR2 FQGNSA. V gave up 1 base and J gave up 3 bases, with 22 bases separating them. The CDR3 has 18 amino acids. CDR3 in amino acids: CASSLEIRQGRILYEQYF. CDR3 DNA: TGTGCCAGCAGCTTAGAAATACGGCAGGGAAGAATCCTCTACGAGCAGTACTTC.

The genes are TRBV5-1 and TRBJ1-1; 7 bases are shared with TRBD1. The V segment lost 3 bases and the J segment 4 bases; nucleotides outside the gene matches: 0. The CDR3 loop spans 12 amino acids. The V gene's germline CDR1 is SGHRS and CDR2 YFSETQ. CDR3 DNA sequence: TGCGCCAGCAGCTCAGGGGGCACTGAAGCTTTCTTT. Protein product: CASSSGGTEAFF.

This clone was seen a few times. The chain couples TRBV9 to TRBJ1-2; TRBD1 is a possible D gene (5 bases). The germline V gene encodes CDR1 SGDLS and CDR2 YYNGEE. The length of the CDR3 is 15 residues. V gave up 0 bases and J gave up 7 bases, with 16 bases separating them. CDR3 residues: CASSVATGPLGGYTF. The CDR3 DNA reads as TGTGCCAGCAGCGTAGCTACAGGTCCCCTTGGTGGCTACACCTTC.

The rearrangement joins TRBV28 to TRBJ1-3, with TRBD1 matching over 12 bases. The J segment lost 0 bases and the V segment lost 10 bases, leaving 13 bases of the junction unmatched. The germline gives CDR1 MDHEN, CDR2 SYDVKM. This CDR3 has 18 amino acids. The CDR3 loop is CATSGQGAGYGSGNTIYF. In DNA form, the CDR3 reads TGTGCCACCTCGGGACAGGGGGCCGGGTATGGCTCTGGAAACACCATATATTTT. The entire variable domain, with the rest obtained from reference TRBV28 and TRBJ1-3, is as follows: DVKVTQSSRYLVKRTGEKVFLECVQDMDHENMFWYRQDPGLGLRLIYFSYDVKMKEKGDIPEGYSVSREKKERFSLILESASTNQTSMYLCATSGQGAGYGSGNTIYFGEGSWLTVV.

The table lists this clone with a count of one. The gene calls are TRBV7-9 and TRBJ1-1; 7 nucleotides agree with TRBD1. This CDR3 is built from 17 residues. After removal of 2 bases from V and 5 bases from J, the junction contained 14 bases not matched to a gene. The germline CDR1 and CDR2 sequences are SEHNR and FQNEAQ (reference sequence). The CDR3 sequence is CASSLLDLGGSRTEAFF. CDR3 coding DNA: TGTGCCAGCAGCTTATTGGATTTAGGGGGCAGTAGAACTGAAGCTTTCTTT.

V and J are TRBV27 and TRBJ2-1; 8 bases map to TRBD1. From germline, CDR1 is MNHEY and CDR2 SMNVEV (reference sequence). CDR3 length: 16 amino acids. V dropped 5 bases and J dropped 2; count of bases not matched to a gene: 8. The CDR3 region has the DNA TGTGCCAGCAGTCTTCGGACAGGGCCTCCCTACAATGAGCAGTTCTTC. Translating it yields CASSLRTGPPYNEQFF.

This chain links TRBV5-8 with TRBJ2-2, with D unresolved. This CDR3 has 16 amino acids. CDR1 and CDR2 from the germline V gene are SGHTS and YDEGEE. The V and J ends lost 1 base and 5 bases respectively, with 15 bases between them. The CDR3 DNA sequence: TGTGCCAGCAGCTTGATGACCAACTGGGCGACCGGGGAGCTGTTTTTT. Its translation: CASSLMTNWATGELFF.

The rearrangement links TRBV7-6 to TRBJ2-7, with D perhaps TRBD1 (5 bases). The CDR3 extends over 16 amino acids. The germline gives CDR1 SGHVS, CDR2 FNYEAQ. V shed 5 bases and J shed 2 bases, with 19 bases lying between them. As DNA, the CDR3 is TGTGCCAGCAGCCAATCCCGAACAGGTGGGGCCTACGAGCAGTACTTC. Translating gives CASSQSRTGGAYEQYF.